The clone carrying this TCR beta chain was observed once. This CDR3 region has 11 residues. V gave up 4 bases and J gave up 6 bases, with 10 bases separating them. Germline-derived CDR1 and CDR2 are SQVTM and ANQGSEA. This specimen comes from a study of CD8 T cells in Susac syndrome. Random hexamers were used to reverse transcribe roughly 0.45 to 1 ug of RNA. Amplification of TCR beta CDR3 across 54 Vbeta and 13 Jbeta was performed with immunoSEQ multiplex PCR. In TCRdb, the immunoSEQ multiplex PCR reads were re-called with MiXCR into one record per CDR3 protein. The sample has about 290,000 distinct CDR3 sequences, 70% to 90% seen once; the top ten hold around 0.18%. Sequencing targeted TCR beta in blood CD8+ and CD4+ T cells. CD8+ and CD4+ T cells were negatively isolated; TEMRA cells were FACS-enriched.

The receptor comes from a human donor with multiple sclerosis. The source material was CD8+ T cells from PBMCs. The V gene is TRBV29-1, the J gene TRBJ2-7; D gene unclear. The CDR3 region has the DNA TGCAGCGTTGGGACCTCGGTCGAGCAGTACTTC. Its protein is CSVGTSVEQYF.